The present T cell receptor (beta chain) was sequenced within a study of cytomegalovirus exposure and HLA in healthy donors. Trimming pared 4 bases from V and 10 bases from J, leaving 11 bases between. This CDR3 contains 11 residues. Germline assignment: CDR1 SGHRS and CDR2 YFSETQ. The PCR employed 60 Vbeta primers together with 13 Jbeta primers. Assay: immunoSEQ multiplex PCR; the TCRdb copy retains only in-frame clones and omits some. The table includes about 140,000 clones, roughly 75% detected once. A few counts support this clone. The receptor was isolated from a man aged 35 to 55 in good health and CMV-seronegative. The gene calls are TRBV5-1 and TRBJ1-2, with D perhaps matching TRBD1 (5 bases). Input material: PBMCs. CDR3 nucleotide sequence: TGCGCCAGCAGCGAGGACACCTACTACACCTTC. Translating gives CASSEDTYYTF.